Below, 21 T cell receptor beta chains from the same sample are listed, as sequenced in a study of CD8 T cells in Susac syndrome. With random hexamers, reverse transcription was performed on roughly 0.5 to 1 ug of RNA. MiXCR, run by TCRdb on the immunoSEQ multiplex PCR reads, gives a single entry per CDR3 protein. The sample comprises around 220,000 distinct CDR3 sequences, around nine tenths of which are singletons, and around 0.14% rests with the top ten. The sample consisted of CD8+ T cells from PBMCs. Source of these receptors: a human donor with multiple sclerosis.

DNA for the CDR3: TGTGCCAGCAGCGTAGGTGCCGCGCCTAGCTACACCGGGGAGCTGTTTTTT. Translation gives CASSVGAAPSYTGELFF. V is TRBV9 and J is TRBJ2-2; tentative D call: TRBD2 (5 bases). V gave up 0 bases and J gave up 3 bases, with 15 bases separating them. The CDR3 loop spans 17 amino acids. Germline CDR1 SGDLS, CDR2 YYNGEE.

The rearrangement uses TRBV2 and TRBJ1-2, with TRBD1 matching 9 bases. There are 14 residues in the CDR3. Trimming removed 6 bases from V and 4 bases from J; junction bases left unmatched: 6. Germline CDR1 and CDR2: SNHLY and FYNNEI. CDR3 DNA: TGTGCCAGCAGCGAGGGACAGGGACGCTATGGCTACACCTTC. It codes for CASSEGQGRYGYTF.

The rearrangement links TRBV25-1 to TRBJ2-7; no firm D call. Per germline, CDR1 MGHDK and CDR2 SYGVNS. CDR3 length equals 11 residues. Trimming removed 3 bases from V and 4 bases from J, with 4 bases in between. CDR3 in DNA: TGTGCCAGCAGTGATAGGTACGAGCAGTACTTC. It translates to CASSDRYEQYF.

V usage is TRBV19 and J usage is TRBJ1-5; the D is unclear. The CDR3 has 13 amino acids. V shed 6 bases and J shed 2 bases, with 8 bases lying between them. Germline values: CDR1 LNHDA, CDR2 SQIVND (reference sequence). This chain's CDR3 is CASRVGGNQPQHF. The CDR3 DNA reads as TGTGCCAGTAGAGTCGGCGGCAATCAGCCCCAGCATTTT.

V and J are TRBV30 and TRBJ2-1, with a tentative D call TRBD2 (6 bases). The CDR3 length is 13 residues. Germline loops: CDR1 GTSNPN, CDR2 SVGIG (reference sequence). With 0 bases removed from V and 10 bases from J, the gap between germline ends came to 13 bases. The CDR3 bases are TGTGCCTGGAGTGTTGGGGAGGCGAGGGAGCAGTTCTTC. It encodes CAWSVGEAREQFF.

J is TRBJ2-5 and V is TRBV12-3 or TRBV12-4; the D is unclear. V lost 4 bases, J lost 5 bases, and 14 bases lay in between. The CDR3 totals 14 residues. The CDR3 is CASSSGEVRETQYF. The CDR3 DNA follows: TGTGCCAGCAGTTCGGGTGAGGTGAGGGAGACCCAGTACTTC.

The chain couples TRBV10-1 to TRBJ2-3; 15 nucleotides match TRBD2. From germline, CDR1 is WNHNN and CDR2 SYGVQD (reference sequence). V lost 5 bases to trimming and J lost 3 bases; unmatched junction nucleotides: 6. The CDR3 has 17 residues. The CDR3 protein is CASSLGTSGGRTDTQYF. CDR3 bases: TGCGCCAGCAGTCTCGGGACTAGCGGGGGGAGGACAGATACGCAGTATTTT.

The genes are TRBV19 and TRBJ2-1; 7 positions match TRBD2. J gave up 0 bases and V 7 bases, and 9 bases lay outside the gene matches. The CDR3 runs 16 residues. CDR1 and CDR2 from the germline V gene are LNHDA and SQIVND (reference sequence). CDR3: CASTFIGGGSYNEQFF. DNA for the CDR3: TGTGCCAGTACCTTCATCGGCGGGGGCTCCTACAATGAGCAGTTCTTC.

J is TRBJ2-2 and V is TRBV7-3; D is unclear. Looked up from germline, CDR1 is SGHTA and CDR2 is FQGTGA. The CDR3 is made up of 18 amino acids. V dropped 2 bases and J dropped 4 bases, with 20 bases sitting between them. The CDR3 is CASSLGSLISPRTGELFF. CDR3 nucleotide sequence: TGTGCCAGCAGCTTAGGGTCCCTAATATCTCCCCGCACCGGGGAGCTGTTTTTT.

The chain links TRBV6-2 or TRBV6-3 to TRBJ2-1, with 13 bases lining up with TRBD2. The CDR3 runs to 14 residues. CDR1 is MNHEY, CDR2 SVGEGT, per germline. J was trimmed by 10 bases and V by 5 bases; bases with no gene match: 5. The CDR3 protein is CASSAPGLAGEQFF. CDR3 nucleotides: TGTGCCAGCAGTGCACCGGGACTAGCGGGAGAGCAGTTCTTC.

The chain links TRBV7-3 to TRBJ1-2, with D possibly TRBD1 on 6 matching bases. With 8 bases removed from V and 7 bases from J, the gap between germline ends came to 17 bases. The CDR3 covers 13 residues. Per the germline V gene, CDR1 is SGHTA and CDR2 is FQGTGA. The CDR3 nucleotides are TGTGCCAGCGGACCAGGGGCAGGGTCTGGCTACACCTTC. It translates to CASGPGAGSGYTF.

The CDR3 DNA reads as TGTGCCAGCAGTTACCTAGCGGGAGTTGAAGAGACCCAGTACTTC. Its protein is CASSYLAGVEETQYF. The V and J genes are TRBV6-5 and TRBJ2-5; 10 bases line up with TRBD2. This CDR3 spans 15 amino acids. Germline loops: CDR1 MNHEY, CDR2 SVGAGI. Trimming at V came to 2 bases and at J to 3 bases, leaving 3 bases not matched to a gene.

The chain recombines TRBV6-1 with TRBJ1-1; 8 nucleotides agree with TRBD1. Germline CDR1 is MNHNS and CDR2 is SASEGT. V shed 11 bases and J 3 bases; nucleotides not matched to a gene: 20. This CDR3 contains 17 residues. The CDR3 spells CASFPPTGDDPYTEAFF. For the CDR3, the DNA is TGTGCCTCGTTCCCCCCGACAGGGGACGACCCCTACACTGAAGCTTTCTTT.

This chain connects TRBV6-5 to TRBJ1-1; D call uncertain. Trimming stripped 6 bases from V and 0 bases from J, with 11 bases between. The CDR3 contains 14 residues. CDR1 MNHEY and CDR2 SVGAGI come from the germline V gene. In DNA, the CDR3 is TGTGCCAGCAGGATGGAAATTATGAACACTGAAGCTTTCTTT. Translation: CASRMEIMNTEAFF.

The gene calls are TRBV25-1 and TRBJ1-2, with D possibly TRBD1 on 5 matching bases. The V end was cut by 3 bases, the J end by 3 bases, with 8 bases between. CDR3 length: 13 amino acids. CDR1 MGHDK and CDR2 SYGVNS come from the germline V gene. The CDR3 sequence is CASSDLGHYGYTF. Here the CDR3 DNA reads TGTGCCAGCAGTGACCTGGGGCACTATGGCTACACCTTC.

The chain links TRBV10-3 to TRBJ2-1, with 9 bases that match TRBD2. CDR3 length: 16 residues. The V segment lost 3 bases and the J segment 5 bases; nucleotides outside the gene matches: 8. Per the germline V gene, CDR1 is ENHRY and CDR2 is SYGVKD. The CDR3 DNA reads TGTGCCATCAGTGAATGGCGGGGGGGCCTAGACAATGAGCAGTTCTTC. Encoded protein: CAISEWRGGLDNEQFF.

DNA of the CDR3: TGTGCCAGCAGTTTAAGGTCATTGTTTAGCATGAACACTGAAGCTTTCTTT. Its protein product is CASSLRSLFSMNTEAFF. The chain recombines TRBV12-3 or TRBV12-4 with TRBJ1-1; no clear D. V lost 2 bases, J lost 0 bases, and 16 bases lay in between. The CDR3 spans 17 residues.

This rearrangement joins TRBV20-1 to TRBJ2-6; maybe TRBD1 (5 bases). V lost 4 bases, J lost 1 base, and 11 bases lay in between. This CDR3 is 15 amino acids long. The V gene's germline CDR1 is DFQATT and CDR2 SNEGSKA (reference sequence). CDR3 in DNA: TGCAGTGCTAAGGGGTTAATATCTGGGGCCAACGTCCTGACTTTC. The encoded protein is CSAKGLISGANVLTF.

The rearrangement uses TRBV12-3 or TRBV12-4 and TRBJ2-1, with D uncertain. V dropped 5 bases and J dropped 5 bases, with 7 bases sitting between them. The CDR3 contains 12 residues. CDR3 region: CASSPNDNEQFF. Here the CDR3 DNA reads TGTGCCAGCAGTCCGAACGACAATGAGCAGTTCTTC.

This rearrangement joins TRBV15 to TRBJ2-2, with a weak D call TRBD2 (6 bases). This CDR3 contains 14 residues. CDR1 is LNHNV and CDR2 is YYDKDF in the germline V gene (reference sequence). V was shortened by 0 bases and J by 8 bases, with 10 bases between the two germline ends. The CDR3 spells CATSRDGGAGELFF. The CDR3 DNA is TGTGCCACCAGCAGAGATGGAGGGGCTGGGGAGCTGTTTTTT.

The chain couples TRBV4-1 to TRBJ2-3; a possible D gene is TRBD2 (6 bases). The CDR3 is made up of 13 amino acids. With 4 bases removed from V and 6 bases from J, the gap between germline ends came to 11 bases. Germline assignment: CDR1 MGHRA and CDR2 YSYEKL. CDR3 DNA: TGCGCCAGCAGCCTTCCAGGAGGGGATACGCAGTATTTT. It yields the protein CASSLPGGDTQYF.